The source of this TCR beta chain is a study of identical twins. V lost 0 bases, J lost 5 bases, and 15 bases lay in between. CDR3 length equals 16 residues. Germline loops: CDR1 SGHTA, CDR2 FQGNSA. Points on this clonotype: As yet, its antigen is unknown.

Overall study results and limits: Models underestimated how often monozygotic twins shared out-of-frame TCR alpha. Invariant MAIT and iNKT cells could partly confound zero-insertion analyses.

Unique molecular identifiers were present on the cDNA, which also gained a universal primer site by template switching. TCRdb re-called the 5' RACE reads with MiXCR, one entry per CDR3 protein. The sample contains around 250,000 distinct CDR3 sequences, 10% to 15% of which appear only once. These sequences were also reported in another study, on yellow fever vaccine responses in identical twins.

The source is a woman between 18 and 29 years old in good health. Sequencing used memory (CD45RO+) T cells sorted from blood. The V and J genes are TRBV7-2 and TRBJ2-3, with no clear D. The CDR3 here is CASSLAGRPALDTQYF. The CDR3 bases are TGTGCCAGCAGCTTAGCCGGTAGACCCGCCCTAGATACGCAGTATTTT.